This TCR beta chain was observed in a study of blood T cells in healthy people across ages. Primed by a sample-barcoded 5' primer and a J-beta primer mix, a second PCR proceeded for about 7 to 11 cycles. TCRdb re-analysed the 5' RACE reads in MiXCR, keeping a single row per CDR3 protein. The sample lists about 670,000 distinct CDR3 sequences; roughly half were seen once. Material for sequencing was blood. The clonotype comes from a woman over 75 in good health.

CDR3 nucleotides: TGCAGCGTCGGACAGGGGACCTATGGCTACACCTTC. Amino acid sequence: CSVGQGTYGYTF. The chain links TRBV29-1 to TRBJ1-2; 9 bases map to TRBD1. Trimming at V came to 6 bases and at J to 4 bases, leaving 3 bases not matched to a gene. CDR3 length equals 12 residues. The germline V gene encodes CDR1 SQVTM and CDR2 ANQGSEA.